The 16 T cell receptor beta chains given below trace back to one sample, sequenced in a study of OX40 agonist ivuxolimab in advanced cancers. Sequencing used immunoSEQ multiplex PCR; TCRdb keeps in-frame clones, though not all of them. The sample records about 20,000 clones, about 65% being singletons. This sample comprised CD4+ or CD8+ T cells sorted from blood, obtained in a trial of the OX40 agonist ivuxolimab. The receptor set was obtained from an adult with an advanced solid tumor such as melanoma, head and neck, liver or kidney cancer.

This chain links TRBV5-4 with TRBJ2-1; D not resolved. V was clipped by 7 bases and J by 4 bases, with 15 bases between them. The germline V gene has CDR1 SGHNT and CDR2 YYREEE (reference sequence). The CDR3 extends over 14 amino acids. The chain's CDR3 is CASSIPGGYNEQFF. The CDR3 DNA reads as TGTGCCAGCTCGATTCCGGGCGGATACAATGAGCAGTTCTTC.

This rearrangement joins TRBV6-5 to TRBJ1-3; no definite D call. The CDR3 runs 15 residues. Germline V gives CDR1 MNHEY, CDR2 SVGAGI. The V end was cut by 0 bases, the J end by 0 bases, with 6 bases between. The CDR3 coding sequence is TGTGCCAGCAGTTACTCTGGAGGCTCTGGAAACACCATATATTTT. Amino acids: CASSYSGGSGNTIYF.

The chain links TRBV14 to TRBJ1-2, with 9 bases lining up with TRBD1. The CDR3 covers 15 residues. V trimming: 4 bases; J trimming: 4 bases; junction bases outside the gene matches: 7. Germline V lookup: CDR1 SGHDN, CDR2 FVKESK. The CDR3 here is CASSPYTGGTYGYTF. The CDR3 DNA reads TGTGCCAGCAGCCCATACACAGGGGGCACCTATGGCTACACCTTC.

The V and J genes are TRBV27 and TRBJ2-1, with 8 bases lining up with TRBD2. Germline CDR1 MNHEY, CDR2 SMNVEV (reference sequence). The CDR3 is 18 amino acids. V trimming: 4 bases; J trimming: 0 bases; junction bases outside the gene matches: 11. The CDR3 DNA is TGTGCCAGCAGTTATCCCTTCCAGCGGGGGAACTCCTACAATGAGCAGTTCTTC. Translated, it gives CASSYPFQRGNSYNEQFF.

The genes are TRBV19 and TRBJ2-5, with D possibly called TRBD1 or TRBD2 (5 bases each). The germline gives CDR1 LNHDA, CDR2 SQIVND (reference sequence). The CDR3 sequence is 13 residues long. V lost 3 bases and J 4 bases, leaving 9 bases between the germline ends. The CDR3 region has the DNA TGTGCCAGTAGTATCTGGGGACCAGAGACCCAGTACTTC. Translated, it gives CASSIWGPETQYF.

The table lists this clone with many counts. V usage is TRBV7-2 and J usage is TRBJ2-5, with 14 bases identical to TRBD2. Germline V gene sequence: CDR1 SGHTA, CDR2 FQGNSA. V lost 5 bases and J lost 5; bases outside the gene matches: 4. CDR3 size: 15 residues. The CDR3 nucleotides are TGTGCCAGCAGCCGACTAGCGGGGGGGCGTGAGACCCAGTACTTC. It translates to CASSRLAGGRETQYF.

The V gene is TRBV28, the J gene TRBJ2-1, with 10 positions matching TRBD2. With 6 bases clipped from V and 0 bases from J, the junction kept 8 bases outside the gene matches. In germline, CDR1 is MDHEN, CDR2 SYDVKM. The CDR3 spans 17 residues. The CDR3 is CASRPISGGASYNEQFF. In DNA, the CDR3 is TGTGCCAGCAGACCGATCAGCGGGGGGGCCTCCTACAATGAGCAGTTCTTC.

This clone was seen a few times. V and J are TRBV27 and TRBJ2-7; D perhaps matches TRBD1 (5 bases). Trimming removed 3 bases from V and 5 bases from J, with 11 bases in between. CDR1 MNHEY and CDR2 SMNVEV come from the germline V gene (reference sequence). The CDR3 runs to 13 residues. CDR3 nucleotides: TGTGCCAGCAGTTTGGGCAGGGTTAACGAGCAGTACTTC. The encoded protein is CASSLGRVNEQYF.

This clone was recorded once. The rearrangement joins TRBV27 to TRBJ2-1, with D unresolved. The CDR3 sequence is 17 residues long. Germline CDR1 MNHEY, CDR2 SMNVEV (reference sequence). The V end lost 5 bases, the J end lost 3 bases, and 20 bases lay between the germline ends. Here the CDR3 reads CASSPAPHRALYNEQFF. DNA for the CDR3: TGTGCCAGCAGTCCTGCCCCCCACCGGGCCCTCTACAATGAGCAGTTCTTC.

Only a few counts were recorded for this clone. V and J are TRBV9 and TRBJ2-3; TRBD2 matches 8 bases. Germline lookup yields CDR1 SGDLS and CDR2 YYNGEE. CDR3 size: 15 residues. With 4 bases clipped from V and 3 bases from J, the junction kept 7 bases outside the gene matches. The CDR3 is CASSSGGLRTDTQYF. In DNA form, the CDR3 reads TGTGCCAGCAGCTCGGGGGGGTTAAGGACAGATACGCAGTATTTT.

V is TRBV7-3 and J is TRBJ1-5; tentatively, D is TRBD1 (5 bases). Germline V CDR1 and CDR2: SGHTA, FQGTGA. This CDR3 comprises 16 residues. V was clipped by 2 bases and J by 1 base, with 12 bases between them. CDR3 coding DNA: TGTGCCAGCAGCTTAGCCCCAGGGCCAAGCAATCAGCCCCAGCATTTT. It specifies CASSLAPGPSNQPQHF. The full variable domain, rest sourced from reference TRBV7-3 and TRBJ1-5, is GAGVSQTPSNKVTEKGKYVELRCDPISGHTALYWYRQSLGQGPEFLIYFQGTGAADDSGLPNDRFFAVRPEGSVSTLKIQRTERGDSAVYLCASSLAPGPSNQPQHFGDGTRLSIL.

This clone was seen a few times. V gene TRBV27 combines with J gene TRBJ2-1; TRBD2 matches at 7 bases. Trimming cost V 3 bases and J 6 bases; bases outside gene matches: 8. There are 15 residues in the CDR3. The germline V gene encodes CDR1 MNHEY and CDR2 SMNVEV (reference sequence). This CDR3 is CASSLDPSGANEQFF. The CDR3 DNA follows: TGTGCCAGCAGTTTGGATCCTAGCGGCGCCAATGAGCAGTTCTTC.

The CDR3 DNA reads TGTGCCAGCAGCCCGGGCAGCGGTGCCGGAAACACCATATATTTT. Its protein product is CASSPGSGAGNTIYF. The J gene is TRBJ1-3, the V gene TRBV11-1; D is uncertain. The CDR3 has 15 amino acids. Trimming took off 5 bases at V and 4 bases at J, with 15 bases between the two ends. CDR1 and CDR2 (germline): SGHAT, FQDESV (reference sequence).

The chain's CDR3 is CASVPAGFDTEAFF. DNA for the CDR3: TGTGCCAGCGTCCCTGCTGGCTTCGACACTGAAGCTTTCTTT. The chain employs TRBV11-1 and TRBJ1-1, with D unresolved. This CDR3 is 14 amino acids long. Germline V gene lookup returns CDR1 SGHAT and CDR2 FQDESV (reference sequence). Trimming cost V 8 bases and J 3 bases, with 16 bases left between them.

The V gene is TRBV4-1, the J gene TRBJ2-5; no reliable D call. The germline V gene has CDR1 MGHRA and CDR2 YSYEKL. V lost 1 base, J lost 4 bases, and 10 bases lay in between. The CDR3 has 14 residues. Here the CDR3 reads CASSQVAAPETQYF. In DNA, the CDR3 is TGCGCCAGCAGCCAAGTGGCGGCCCCAGAGACCCAGTACTTC.

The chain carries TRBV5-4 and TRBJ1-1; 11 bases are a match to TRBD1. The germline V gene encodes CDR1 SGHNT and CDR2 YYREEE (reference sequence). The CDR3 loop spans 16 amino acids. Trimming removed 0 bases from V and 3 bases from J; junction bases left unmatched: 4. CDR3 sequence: CASSLERDRGDTEAFF. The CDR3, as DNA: TGTGCCAGCAGCTTGGAGCGGGACAGGGGGGACACTGAAGCTTTCTTT.